Included here is one T cell receptor (beta chain) sequence, with context. The antigen remains unidentified. V was trimmed by 0 bases and J by 3 bases, leaving 9 bases between them. CDR1 is LNHNV and CDR2 is YYDKDF in the germline V gene (reference sequence). This CDR3 is built from 14 residues. The data are from a study of shared clonotypes between healthy human individuals. Deep was the level at which the assay was run. Sequencing was performed with immunoSEQ multiplex PCR; in TCRdb, only in-frame clones are kept and a portion is missing. Of some 2,500,000 clones in the sample, roughly 90% are singletons; the top ten hold 0.3% to 0.45%. Study-wide results and limits: Exclusively blood specimens were collected; tissue repertoires likely differ. Sharing across a few donors was seen in 4% to 6.5% of naive CD4 clonotypes.

The TCR sequence derives from a man younger than 35 in good health. Some clones in this sample may be carry-over from other donors' samples. Sequences were obtained from naive CD4+ T cells from PBMCs. The subset here: CD45RA+ positively selected. The chain carries TRBV15 and TRBJ2-7; D not resolved. CDR3 in amino acids: CATSRDLGDYEQYF. The CDR3 DNA follows: TGTGCCACCAGCAGAGATTTAGGAGACTACGAGCAGTACTTC.